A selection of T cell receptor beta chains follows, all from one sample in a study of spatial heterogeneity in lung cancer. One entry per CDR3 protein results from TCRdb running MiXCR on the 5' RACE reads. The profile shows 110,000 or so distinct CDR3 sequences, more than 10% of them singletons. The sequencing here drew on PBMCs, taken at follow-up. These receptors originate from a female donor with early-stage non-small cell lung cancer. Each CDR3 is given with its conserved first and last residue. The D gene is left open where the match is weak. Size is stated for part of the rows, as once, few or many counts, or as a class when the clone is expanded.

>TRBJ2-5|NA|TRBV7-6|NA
TGTGCCAGCAGCTTAGCTTTGGAAGAGGAGGTGGAGACCCAGTACTTC
CASSLALEEEVETQYF
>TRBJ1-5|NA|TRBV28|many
TGTGCCAGCAGATCAGAGAGGAGGGCGAGCAATCAGCCCCAGCATTTT
CASRSERRASNQPQHF
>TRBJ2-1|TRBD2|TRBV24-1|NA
TGTGCCACCAGTGAAACTAGCGGGAGCCAGAGCTCCTACAATGAGCAGTTCTTC
CATSETSGSQSSYNEQFF
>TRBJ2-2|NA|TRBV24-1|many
TGTGCCACCAGTGATTGGGTGAACACCGGGGAGCTGTTTTTT
CATSDWVNTGELFF
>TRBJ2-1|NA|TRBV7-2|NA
TGTGCCAGCAGCGACGACCGGTACAATGAGCAGTTCTTC
CASSDDRYNEQFF
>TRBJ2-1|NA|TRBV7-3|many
TGTGCCAGCAGCTCCGGGGGTGGTGAGCAGTTCTTC
CASSSGGGEQFF
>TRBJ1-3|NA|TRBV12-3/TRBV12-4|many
TGTGCCACAGAGACCAGACCCAGCTCTGGAAACACCATATATTTT
CATETRPSSGNTIYF
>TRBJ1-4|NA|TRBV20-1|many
TGCAGTGCTAGAGATCGGGAGGGGCTACGGGAAAAACTGTTTTTT
CSARDREGLREKLFF
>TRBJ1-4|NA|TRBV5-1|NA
TGCGCCAGCAGCTTGGTGGCCGGCGGCTCCGAAAAACTGTTTTTT
CASSLVAGGSEKLFF
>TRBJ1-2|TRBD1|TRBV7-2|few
TGTGCCAGCAGCCCAGACAGGGAAGGCTACACCTTC
CASSPDREGYTF
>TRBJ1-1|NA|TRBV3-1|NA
TGTGCCAGCAGCCAAGATCAGGGCCTGGCTTTCTTT
CASSQDQGLAFF
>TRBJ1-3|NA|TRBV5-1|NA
TGCGCCAGCACCCTTGGCGGTGGGGGGAACACCATATATTTT
CASTLGGGGNTIYF
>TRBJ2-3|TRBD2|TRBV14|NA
TGTGCCAGCAGCCAAGAGAGGACTAGCGGGAGAAGCACAGATACGCAGTATTTT
CASSQERTSGRSTDTQYF
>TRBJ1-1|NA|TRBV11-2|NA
TGTGCCAGCAGACCCTCGCGGGATAGCAACACTGAAGCTTTCTTT
CASRPSRDSNTEAFF
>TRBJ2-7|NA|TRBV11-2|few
TGTGCCAGCAGCTTAGAGAGAGGCGGATCCGGCGAGCAGTACTTC
CASSLERGGSGEQYF
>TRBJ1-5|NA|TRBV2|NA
TGTGCCAGCAGCGAGAACAGGAATCAGCCCCAGCATTTT
CASSENRNQPQHF
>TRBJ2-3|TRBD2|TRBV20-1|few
TGCAGTGCTAGAGATCCCCATACTAGCGGGAGGCGGGGCACAGATACGCAGTATTTT
CSARDPHTSGRRGTDTQYF
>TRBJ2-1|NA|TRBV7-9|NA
TGTGCCAGCAGCAACCGCCCCAAGGGGATTGAGCAGTTCTTC
CASSNRPKGIEQFF
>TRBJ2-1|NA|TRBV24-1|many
TGTGCCACCAGTGATTTCCGGGGGAGCTCCTACAATGAGCAGTTCTTC
CATSDFRGSSYNEQFF
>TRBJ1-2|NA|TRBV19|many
TGTGCCAGTAGTAGGGACACAGGAGCTAACTATGGCTACACCTTC
CASSRDTGANYGYTF
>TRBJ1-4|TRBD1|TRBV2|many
TGTGCCAGCAGTTCCGGGACAGGGGGTGAAAAACTGTTTTTT
CASSSGTGGEKLFF
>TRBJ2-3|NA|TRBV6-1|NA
TGTGCCAGCAGTGACCGACCGAAAGATACGCAGTATTTT
CASSDRPKDTQYF
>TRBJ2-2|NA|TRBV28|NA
TGTGCCAGCAGTCCTCCGCCACCGACCGGGGAGCTGTTTTTT
CASSPPPPTGELFF
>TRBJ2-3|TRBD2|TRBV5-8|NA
TGTGCCAGCAGCAAAGGACTAGCGGGGAGGACAGATACGCAGTATTTT
CASSKGLAGRTDTQYF
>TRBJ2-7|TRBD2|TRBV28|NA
TGTGCCAGCGTTTCATCCCCGGGAGGGGGTGACGAGCAGTACTTC
CASVSSPGGGDEQYF
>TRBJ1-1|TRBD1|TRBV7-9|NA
TGTGCCAGCAGCTCGGACAGGGGGCTGAACACTGAAGCTTTCTTT
CASSSDRGLNTEAFF
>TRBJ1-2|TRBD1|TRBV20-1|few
TGCAGTGCTAGAGTTACGGACAGGGGAATTTATGGCTACACCTTC
CSARVTDRGIYGYTF
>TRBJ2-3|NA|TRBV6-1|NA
TGTGCCAGCAGCCCGGGGGTCCCAGATACGCAGTATTTT
CASSPGVPDTQYF
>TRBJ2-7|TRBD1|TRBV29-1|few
TGCAGCGTGGTAATTGGACAGGATTGGACCTACGAGCAGTACTTC
CSVVIGQDWTYEQYF
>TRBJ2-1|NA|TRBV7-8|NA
TGTGCCAGCAGCCGCGCGAGGGCGAGCGGGGAGCAGTTCTTC
CASSRARASGEQFF
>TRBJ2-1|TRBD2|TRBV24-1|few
TGTGCCACCAGTGAAGCTCTAGCGGGAGATGAGCAGTTCTTC
CATSEALAGDEQFF
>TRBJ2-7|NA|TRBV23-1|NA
TGCGCCAGCAGTCAATCTTTACCATCGACGGACCGTCACTACGAGCAGTACTTC
CASSQSLPSTDRHYEQYF
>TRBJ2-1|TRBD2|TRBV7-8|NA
TGTGCCAGCAGCTTAGAGGTTCGAACCGGGACTAGCGGGACCCGGATATACAATGAGCAGTTCTTC
CASSLEVRTGTSGTRIYNEQFF
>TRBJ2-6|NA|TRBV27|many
TGTGCCAGCAGTTTATCAGGCCAGGCCTCTGGGGCCAACGTCCTGACTTTC
CASSLSGQASGANVLTF
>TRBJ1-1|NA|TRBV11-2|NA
TGTGCCAGCAAACCTACGTTGTCGAGGGAAGGACGGACTGAAGCTTTCTTT
CASKPTLSREGRTEAFF
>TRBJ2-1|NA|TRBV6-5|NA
TGTGCCAGCAGTTACGAGGGTCATCCCAATGAGCAGTTCTTC
CASSYEGHPNEQFF
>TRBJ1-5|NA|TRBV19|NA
TGTGCCAGTACCCTCGGGGGGCGCAATCAGCCCCAGCATTTT
CASTLGGRNQPQHF
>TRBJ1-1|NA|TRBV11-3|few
TGTGCCAGCAGCTTAGGCAAGGGACGGAACACTGAAGCTTTCTTT
CASSLGKGRNTEAFF
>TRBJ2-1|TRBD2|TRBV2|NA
TGTGCCAGCAGTGATCTAGCGGGAGGCCCCTCCATTTTACGGTTCTTC
CASSDLAGGPSILRFF
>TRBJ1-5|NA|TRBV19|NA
TGTGCCAGTAGTATCGACCGCGCGAAGGGACCTCAGCCCCAGCATTTT
CASSIDRAKGPQPQHF
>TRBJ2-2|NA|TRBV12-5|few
TGTGCTAGTGGTTTGGGGACCGGGGAGCTGTTTTTT
CASGLGTGELFF
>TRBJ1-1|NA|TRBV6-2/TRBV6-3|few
TGTGCCAGCAGTCCACGTAGTCCGGTAACTGAAGCTTTCTTT
CASSPRSPVTEAFF
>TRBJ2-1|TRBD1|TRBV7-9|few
TGTGCCAGCAGCCCCCTGGACAGGGCACTTAATGAGCAGTTCTTC
CASSPLDRALNEQFF
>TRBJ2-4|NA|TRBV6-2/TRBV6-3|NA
TGTGCCAGCAGTAGCCAGGGGGGCATGGCCAAAAACATTCAGTACTTC
CASSSQGGMAKNIQYF
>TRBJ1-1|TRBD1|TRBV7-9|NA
TGTGCCAGCAGCGGACAGGGGCTTTTCGTAAGAGCTTTCTTT
CASSGQGLFVRAFF
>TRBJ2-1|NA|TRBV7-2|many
TGTGCCAGCAGCTTATTAGTAGCGTACAATGAGCAGTTCTTC
CASSLLVAYNEQFF
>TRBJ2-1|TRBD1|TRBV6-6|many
TGTGCCAGCAGACGAGGACAGGGGGTCTACAATGAGCAGTTCTTC
CASRRGQGVYNEQFF
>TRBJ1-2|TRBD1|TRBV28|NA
TGTGCCAGCAGCCCCCGGGACAGGATTGGCTACACCTTC
CASSPRDRIGYTF
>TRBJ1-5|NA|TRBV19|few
TGTGCCAGTAGTATTCGGGGCTTGGGCAATCAGCCCCAGCATTTT
CASSIRGLGNQPQHF
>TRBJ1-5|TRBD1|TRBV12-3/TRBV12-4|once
TGTGCCAGCAGCCTACAGGGGATTCAGCCCCAGCATTTT
CASSLQGIQPQHF
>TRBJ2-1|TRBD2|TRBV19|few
TGTGCCAGTAGTATAAGAGCGGGAGGGCCCAATGAGCAGTTCTTC
CASSIRAGGPNEQFF
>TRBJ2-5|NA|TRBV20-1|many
TGCAGTGCTACGTCGAAGGTCCAAGAGACCCAGTACTTC
CSATSKVQETQYF
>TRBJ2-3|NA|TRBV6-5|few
TGTGCCAGCAGTTACCTCGGGGGCCAGCCCACAGATACGCAGTATTTT
CASSYLGGQPTDTQYF
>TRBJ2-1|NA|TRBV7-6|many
TGTGCCAGCAGCTTACTAAGTGCCCGCTCCTACAATGAGCAGTTCTTC
CASSLLSARSYNEQFF
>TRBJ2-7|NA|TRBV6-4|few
TGTGCCAGCAGTGCTACAACCAGATACTACGAGCAGTACTTC
CASSATTRYYEQYF